This T cell receptor (beta chain) comes out of a study of T cells after yellow fever vaccination. Via MiXCR, TCRdb re-called the 5' RACE reads, giving one row per CDR3 protein. The repertoire has hundreds of thousands of distinct CDR3 sequences, approximately 13% of them found once; the top ten carry 2.5% to 4%. The ends were cut back, 2 bases at V and 1 base at J, with 10 bases in the middle. Per the germline V gene, CDR1 is DFQATT and CDR2 is SNEGSKA (reference sequence). The CDR3 spans 14 residues. This clonotype was detected a few times. The sample in question was CD4+ T cells sorted from PBMCs, obtained 15 days after the yellow fever booster vaccination. The chain recombines TRBV20-1 with TRBJ2-3; D assignment may be TRBD1 or TRBD2 (5 bases each). The TCR sequence derives from a man aged 18 to 30 who received the YFV17D yellow fever vaccine. CDR3 protein: CSARMGRGTDTQYF. The CDR3 nucleotides read TGCAGTGCTAGAATGGGGCGGGGCACAGATACGCAGTATTTT.